The next 29 T cell receptor beta chains were all read from a single sample in a study of blood T cell repertoires in COVID-19. Measured with immunoSEQ multiplex PCR; TCRdb has only the in-frame clones, and not every one. The sample carries 360,000 or so clones, around 90% recorded once. The sample taken for sequencing was peripheral blood. The receptor source for this set is a man between 18 and 29 years old with active or convalescent COVID-19.

This clone was detected only a few times. The gene calls are TRBV7-2 and TRBJ2-3; D may be TRBD1 (6 bases). V lost 2 bases to trimming and J lost 2 bases, with 11 bases between them. The CDR3 contains 15 residues. Germline V CDR1 and CDR2: SGHTA, FQGNSA. The CDR3 sequence is CASSLLDSLTDTQYF. CDR3 nucleotides: TGTGCCAGCAGCTTACTGGACAGCCTCACAGATACGCAGTATTTT.

The chain is built from TRBV6-6 and TRBJ1-5, with D perhaps TRBD1 (5 bases). Deletions cut 0 bases from V and 2 bases from J, with 8 bases between. Germline assignment: CDR1 MNHNY and CDR2 SVGAGI (reference sequence). This CDR3 has 15 residues. CDR3 sequence reads: CASSYSTTGNQPQHF. The CDR3 bases are TGTGCCAGCAGTTACTCGACGACAGGCAATCAGCCCCAGCATTTT.

The chain recombines TRBV6-1 with TRBJ2-2; perhaps TRBD1 as D (6 bases). V lost 0 bases and J lost 5, with 10 bases in between. This CDR3 is built from 15 residues. Per the germline V gene, CDR1 is MNHNS and CDR2 is SASEGT. CDR3 nucleotides: TGTGCCAGCAGTGAAGCCAGGACAGTAACCGGGGAGCTGTTTTTT. It yields the protein CASSEARTVTGELFF.

The V gene is TRBV7-3, the J gene TRBJ2-1; 12 bases are a match to TRBD2. Germline CDR1 reads SGHTA; CDR2 reads FQGTGA. The CDR3 covers 14 residues. Losses at the gene ends were 6 bases for V and 8 bases for J; bases not matched to a gene: 5. In nucleotides, the CDR3 is TGTGCCAGCAGACTGACTAGCGGGAGTGATGAGCAGTTCTTC. This gives the protein CASRLTSGSDEQFF. Full variable domain (rest looked up from reference TRBV7-3 and TRBJ2-1): GAGVSQTPSNKVTEKGKYVELRCDPISGHTALYWYRQSLGQGPEFLIYFQGTGAADDSGLPNDRFFAVRPEGSVSTLKIQRTERGDSAVYLCASRLTSGSDEQFFGPGTRLTVL.

This chain joins TRBV11-2 and TRBJ2-1, with TRBD1 identical over 9 bases. CDR1 is SGHAT and CDR2 is FQNNGV in the germline V gene. The CDR3 totals 14 residues. V lost 1 base, J lost 8 bases, and 3 bases stayed unmatched. CDR3 residues: CASSLGTGVDEQFF. DNA for the CDR3: TGTGCCAGCAGCTTAGGGACAGGGGTCGATGAGCAGTTCTTC.

The V gene is TRBV7-2, the J gene TRBJ2-7; TRBD1 matches at 11 bases. Germline lookup yields CDR1 SGHTA and CDR2 FQGNSA. V shed 5 bases, J shed 5 bases, and the junction held 5 bases outside the gene matches. This CDR3 region has 14 residues. CDR3 DNA: TGTGCCAGCAGCCTAGGACAGGGGGCCCACGAGCAGTACTTC. Translation gives CASSLGQGAHEQYF.

The DNA for the CDR3 is TGTGCCAGCAGCCCACCGGAGGGGACTGAAGCTTTCTTT. As protein: CASSPPEGTEAFF. The chain is built from TRBV7-9 and TRBJ1-1; weak D call: TRBD1 (5 bases). The CDR3 runs 13 residues. V gave up 5 bases and J gave up 5 bases, with 12 bases separating them. Per germline, CDR1 SEHNR and CDR2 FQNEAQ (reference sequence).

The chain recombines TRBV7-2 with TRBJ1-2, with 10 nucleotides matching TRBD1. Germline V lookup: CDR1 SGHTA, CDR2 FQGNSA. The CDR3 loop spans 13 amino acids. V shed 5 bases, J shed 5 bases, and the junction held 2 bases outside the gene matches. CDR3 nucleotide sequence: TGTGCCAGCAGCCTGGACAGGGGGTATGGCTACACCTTC. This codes for CASSLDRGYGYTF.

The chain is built from TRBV6-5 and TRBJ2-1; TRBD2 matches 9 bases. J lost 2 bases, V lost 5 bases, and 4 bases had no gene match. CDR1 and CDR2 (germline): MNHEY, SVGAGI. This CDR3 has 15 residues. The CDR3, as DNA: TGTGCCAGCAGTCCCAGGACTAGCGCCTACAATGAGCAGTTCTTC. Translating gives CASSPRTSAYNEQFF.

The J gene is TRBJ2-2, the V gene TRBV25-1; a possible D gene is TRBD2 (5 bases). The CDR3 spans 16 residues. Germline V gene data show CDR1 as MGHDK and CDR2 as SYGVNS. V lost 8 bases and J 4 bases, leaving 20 bases between the germline ends. The chain's CDR3 is CASVETLLAGTGELFF. CDR3 DNA sequence: TGTGCCAGCGTCGAGACATTGCTGGCGGGCACCGGGGAGCTGTTTTTT.

The chain is built from TRBV4-1 and TRBJ2-1; TRBD2 matches at 7 bases. The germline CDR1 and CDR2 sequences are MGHRA and YSYEKL. The CDR3 is 15 residues long. The V gene end was trimmed by 0 bases and the J gene end by 8 bases; junction bases not matched to a gene: 7. The CDR3 region is CASSQEFRLADEQFF. CDR3 in DNA: TGCGCCAGCAGCCAAGAATTTAGGCTAGCGGATGAGCAGTTCTTC.

V and J are TRBV7-6 and TRBJ1-2; maybe TRBD1 (5 bases). The CDR3 runs 15 residues. The germline V gene encodes CDR1 SGHVS and CDR2 FNYEAQ. V lost 2 bases and J lost 6, with 16 bases in between. The CDR3 protein is CASSLTIGQGNGYTF. The CDR3 DNA sequence: TGTGCCAGCAGCTTAACCATAGGGCAGGGTAATGGCTACACCTTC.

The rearrangement uses TRBV6-5 and TRBJ2-7, with D unresolved. The CDR3 is 12 residues long. The germline V gene encodes CDR1 MNHEY and CDR2 SVGAGI. Trimming took off 2 bases at V and 6 bases at J, with 8 bases between the two ends. The CDR3 here is CASSYRRGEQYF. The CDR3 DNA follows: TGTGCCAGCAGTTACCGCCGAGGCGAGCAGTACTTC.

The CDR3 bases are TGTGCCAGCAGCCTGGGGTCGGGAAATGAGCAGTTCTTC. Amino acids: CASSLGSGNEQFF. The chain has TRBV5-8 and TRBJ2-1, with a tentative D call TRBD2 (5 bases). Germline-derived CDR1 and CDR2 are SGHTS and YDEGEE. Trimming removed 4 bases from V and 7 bases from J, with 12 bases in between. This CDR3 region has 13 residues.

The chain combines TRBV6-2 or TRBV6-3 with TRBJ2-3, with 8 bases that match TRBD1. The CDR3 totals 15 residues. J lost 0 bases, V lost 5 bases, and 4 bases had no gene match. In germline, CDR1 is MNHEY, CDR2 SVGEGT. The CDR3 coding sequence is TGTGCCAGCAGTCAAGGACAGGGAAGCACAGATACGCAGTATTTT. Its translation is CASSQGQGSTDTQYF.

This chain joins TRBV10-3 and TRBJ1-1; 9 bases map to TRBD1. The trim removed 2 bases at V and 6 bases at J, leaving 7 bases unmatched. From germline, CDR1 is ENHRY and CDR2 SYGVKD. This CDR3 spans 15 amino acids. CDR3: CAISEAGQGESEAFF. The CDR3 nucleotides read TGTGCCATCAGTGAGGCGGGACAGGGTGAATCTGAAGCTTTCTTT.

The V call is TRBV6-6, the J call TRBJ1-2; weak D call: TRBD1 (6 bases). CDR1 and CDR2 from the germline V gene are MNHNY and SVGAGI (reference sequence). The CDR3 spans 18 residues. Trimming took 5 bases from V and 0 from J, leaving 22 bases between them. The CDR3 nucleotides are TGTGCCAGCAGTCCGAGGGGGGGGCGCGTCTACCCTAACTATGGCTACACCTTC. Translated, it gives CASSPRGGRVYPNYGYTF.

This clone is a singleton in its sample. The chain recombines TRBV18 with TRBJ1-1; D uncertain. The CDR3 has 14 amino acids. Trimming cost V 3 bases and J 2 bases, with 10 bases left between them. CDR1 is KGHSH and CDR2 is LQKENI in the germline V gene. The CDR3 is CASSPSRGNTEAFF. In DNA, the CDR3 is TGTGCCAGCTCACCGTCTCGGGGAAACACTGAAGCTTTCTTT.

The CDR3 nucleotides are TGTGCCAGCAGCTTAAGCCGACACACCGGGGGTTCACCCCTCCACTTT. As protein: CASSLSRHTGGSPLHF. The chain uses TRBV7-3 and TRBJ1-6; perhaps TRBD1 as D (5 bases). This CDR3 contains 16 residues. The germline V gene has CDR1 SGHTA and CDR2 FQGTGA. Trimming removed 1 base from V and 9 bases from J, with 16 bases in between.

The rearrangement joins TRBV2 to TRBJ1-6, with 8 bases fitting TRBD1. The CDR3 is 15 residues long. Per the germline V gene, CDR1 is SNHLY and CDR2 is FYNNEI. V trimming: 7 bases; J trimming: 9 bases; junction bases outside the gene matches: 11. The CDR3, as DNA: TGTGCCAGCACCGATGATGGACAGGGAGGTTCACCCCTCCACTTT. Residues: CASTDDGQGGSPLHF.

The table lists this clone with a count of one. V is TRBV7-3 and J is TRBJ2-1; 9 bases are a match to TRBD2. J was trimmed by 0 bases and V by 2 bases; bases with no gene match: 8. Germline CDR1 is SGHTA and CDR2 is FQGTGA. The CDR3 loop spans 18 amino acids. CDR3 sequence reads: CASSLRGGAGGSYNEQFF. The CDR3 nucleotides are TGTGCCAGCAGCTTACGGGGGGGAGCGGGAGGCTCCTACAATGAGCAGTTCTTC.

V usage is TRBV7-9 and J usage is TRBJ1-2, with 10 bases identical to TRBD1. CDR1 and CDR2 from the germline V gene are SEHNR and FQNEAQ (reference sequence). This CDR3 spans 14 amino acids. Trimming at V came to 5 bases and at J to 5 bases, leaving 5 bases not matched to a gene. The CDR3 region has the DNA TGTGCCAGCAGCCGAGGGACAGGGGAATATGGCTACACCTTC. Amino acids: CASSRGTGEYGYTF. Complete variable domain (other parts from reference TRBV7-9 and TRBJ1-2): DTGVSQNPRHKITKRGQNVTFRCDPISEHNRLYWYRQTLGQGPEFLTYFQNEAQLEKSRLLSDRFSAERPKGSFSTLEIQRTEQGDSAMYLCASSRGTGEYGYTFGSGTRLTVV.

The rearrangement joins TRBV4-3 to TRBJ1-1; D may be TRBD1 (6 bases). Germline CDR1 LGHNA, CDR2 YSLEER. CDR3 length: 13 residues. The germline V and J ends were trimmed by 1 base and 4 bases, with 7 bases remaining between them. The CDR3 DNA follows: TGCGCCAGCAGCCAAGGCAGGGGCACTGAAGCTTTCTTT. Protein product: CASSQGRGTEAFF.

The chain carries TRBV7-2 and TRBJ2-1; weak D call: TRBD1 (5 bases). Trimming removed 1 base from V and 3 bases from J, with 7 bases in between. Germline V CDR1 and CDR2: SGHTA, FQGNSA. CDR3 size: 14 residues. The CDR3 reads CASSLGRVYNEQFF. The CDR3, as DNA: TGTGCCAGCAGCTTAGGCAGGGTCTACAATGAGCAGTTCTTC.

The V gene is TRBV19, the J gene TRBJ1-5; 9 bases map to TRBD1. The CDR3 is made up of 16 amino acids. V dropped 6 bases and J dropped 2; count of bases not matched to a gene: 8. CDR1 LNHDA and CDR2 SQIVND come from the germline V gene (reference sequence). The CDR3 region has the DNA TGTGCCAGTAGGGGTCGGACAGGGGCCGGCAATCAGCCCCAGCATTTT. It encodes CASRGRTGAGNQPQHF.

CDR3 sequence (DNA): TGTGCCAGCAGTCGGGACACTAACTATGGCTACACCTTC. Translating it yields CASSRDTNYGYTF. The rearrangement joins TRBV6-6 to TRBJ1-2, with D tentatively TRBD1 (6 bases). The CDR3 is 13 residues long. Trimming removed 5 bases at V and 0 bases at J, with 7 bases between. Germline assignment: CDR1 MNHNY and CDR2 SVGAGI (reference sequence).

To note about this clone: Other DNA variants within this sample encode the same CDR3. The chain carries TRBV28 and TRBJ1-2, with 9 bases fitting TRBD1. Germline CDR1 MDHEN, CDR2 SYDVKM. Trimming removed 2 bases from V and 5 bases from J; junction bases left unmatched: 0. This CDR3 has 13 amino acids. The DNA for the CDR3 is TGTGCCAGCAGTTTAGGACAGGGGTATGGCTACACCTTC. This codes for CASSLGQGYGYTF.

The chain employs TRBV6-2 or TRBV6-3 and TRBJ2-5; D not certain. The V gene lost 6 bases and the J gene lost 0 bases, with 8 bases spanning the gap. CDR3 size: 13 residues. From germline, CDR1 is MNHEY and CDR2 SVGEGT. The CDR3 region has the DNA TGTGCCAGCAGCCGACTCGACCAAGAGACCCAGTACTTC. Protein: CASSRLDQETQYF.

The rearrangement links TRBV27 to TRBJ1-2; 7 bases agree with TRBD1. The CDR3 loop spans 17 amino acids. Trimming took 5 bases from V and 4 from J; bases not matched to a gene: 16. CDR1 MNHEY and CDR2 SMNVEV come from the germline V gene (reference sequence). CDR3 sequence (DNA): TGTGCCAGCAGTCCGAGTCTGCCCGGGACAGCTATCTATGGCTACACCTTC. Its translation is CASSPSLPGTAIYGYTF.